This TCR beta chain was captured by sequencing in a study of blood T cell repertoires in COVID-19. Across the study: COVID-19 samples, acute and convalescent, were from the United States, Italy and Spain.

Participants spanned ages about 18 to 100 years and resided in about two dozen US areas. Cohorts were based on clinical histories the participants reported. Under the authors' procedure: It was from reference gene primer amplification that nucleated cell counts were estimated. Assay: immunoSEQ multiplex PCR; the TCRdb copy retains only in-frame clones and omits some. Clonal size and the V and J genes are those of that table, whereas D and trimming came from the DNA. This sample has 310,000 or so clones; roughly 86% occur once, and the top ten carry about 8.9%. The receptor's source is a young woman who had recovered from COVID-19. The sequenced sample was PBMCs or T cells enriched from blood (not recorded which).

CDR3 sequence reads: CATAPAGVGDTDTQYF. CDR3 DNA: TGTGCCACCGCCCCAGCAGGGGTAGGGGACACAGATACGCAGTATTTT. V and J are TRBV10-3 and TRBJ2-3; D might be TRBD1 (6 bases). V lost 10 bases and J lost 2, with 22 bases in between. Germline V gene data show CDR1 as ENHRY and CDR2 as SYGVKD. This CDR3 has 16 amino acids.